This T cell receptor beta chain was found in a study of cytomegalovirus exposure and HLA in healthy donors. The primer mix had 60 Vbeta and 13 Jbeta primers. Sequenced by immunoSEQ multiplex PCR; TCRdb stores in-frame clones only, minus some. Altogether about 190,000 clones are present, more than 80% being singletons, with the ten largest covering 0.65%. Regarding this clone: Its antigen is undetermined.

General study points: In vitro testing confirmed a few CMV-associated chains as specific for CMV antigens. There were 150 to 200 TCR beta chains listed as cytomegalovirus-associated. Most TCR beta V segments were productive about 87% or about 30% of the time in an earlier analysis. An analysis was carried out later, and it reportedly showed fewer N-insertions in an Asian-associated ancestry cluster than the 666-donor mean.

The sequence was collected from a boy aged 5-17 years in good health and CMV-seronegative. Sequenced: PBMCs.

CDR3 in amino acids: CASSQTGEGYGELFF. The CDR3 DNA is TGTGCCAGCAGCCAGACAGGGGAAGGTTACGGGGAGCTGTTTTTT. J is TRBJ2-2 and V is TRBV7-9; 8 positions agree with TRBD1. Germline trimming cut 5 bases from V and 7 bases from J; bases unmatched to any gene: 9. Per germline, CDR1 SEHNR and CDR2 FQNEAQ (reference sequence). The length of the CDR3 is 15 residues.